Following are 13 T cell receptor beta chains from one sample sequenced in a study of blood T cells in healthy people across ages. With a J-beta primer mix and a sample-barcoded 5' primer, a second PCR ran about 7 to 12 cycles. TCRdb passed the 5' RACE reads through MiXCR, listing each CDR3 protein once. The repertoire includes 850,000 to 1,000,000 distinct CDR3 sequences, 45% to 60% of them detected once, and around 21% sits in the top ten. The sequenced sample was blood. Every receptor here comes from a woman in her fifties or sixties in good health.

The chain has TRBV28 and TRBJ2-7; TRBD1 is a possible D gene (6 bases). Germline-derived CDR1 and CDR2 are MDHEN and SYDVKM. The CDR3 loop spans 15 amino acids. V was trimmed by 7 bases and J by 0 bases, leaving 16 bases between them. The CDR3 sequence: CASIGGVASSYEQYF. The CDR3 nucleotides are TGTGCCAGCATAGGGGGAGTGGCGAGCTCCTACGAGCAGTACTTC.

In DNA form, the CDR3 reads TGTGCCACCCGAACAGGGGACCGAACCTACGAGCAGTACTTC. Translated, it gives CATRTGDRTYEQYF. The chain carries TRBV2 and TRBJ2-4, with 7 bases aligning to TRBD1. The J call may not be correct, given that the DNA end is closer to TRBJ2-7. The CDR3 is made up of 14 amino acids. Germline values: CDR1 SNHLY, CDR2 FYNNEI.

This chain joins TRBV10-2 and TRBJ1-2; TRBD1 might be the D (6 bases). Germline assignment: CDR1 WSHSY and CDR2 SAAADI. Trimming pared 3 bases from V and 4 bases from J, leaving 15 bases between. CDR3 length: 15 residues. CDR3 sequence (DNA): TGCGCCAGCAGTGATTGGGGGCAGGCCTCCTATGGCTACACCTTC. It is translated as CASSDWGQASYGYTF.

V is TRBV7-9 and J is TRBJ1-5; D gene uncertain. CDR3 length equals 15 residues. The germline V and J ends were trimmed by 1 base and 2 bases, with 9 bases remaining between them. The germline V gene has CDR1 SEHNR and CDR2 FQNEAQ (reference sequence). This chain's CDR3 is CASSLERAGNQPQHF. The DNA for the CDR3 is TGTGCCAGCAGCTTAGAGAGGGCTGGCAATCAGCCCCAGCATTTT.

V is TRBV11-2 and J is TRBJ2-7; D call uncertain. The J call may be mistaken, given a closer DNA end match to TRBJ2-5. Looked up from germline, CDR1 is SGHAT and CDR2 is FQNNGV. This CDR3 spans 13 amino acids. CDR3 region: CASSRLPQETQYF. CDR3 in DNA: TGTGCCAGCAGCAGACTGCCCCAGGAGACCCAGTACTTC.

The CDR3 DNA reads TGTGCCACCTCGACCCAGGGGGCGGGAGTAAACGAGCAGTACTTC. Translated, it gives CATSTQGAGVNEQYF. The rearrangement joins TRBV6-2 or TRBV6-3 to TRBJ2-5, with D perhaps matching TRBD1 (8 bases). Judging by the DNA end, TRBJ2-7 fits better; the J call may be wrong. CDR3 length equals 15 residues. Germline loops: CDR1 MNHEY, CDR2 SVGEGT.

The chain recombines TRBV5-1 with TRBJ2-1; D is uncertain. V lost 1 base to trimming and J lost 0 bases, with 8 bases between them. CDR1 and CDR2 (germline): SGHRS, YFSETQ. The CDR3 consists of 15 residues. CDR3 coding DNA: TGCGCCAGCAGCTTGATTGTTGACTCCTACAATGAGCAGTTCTTC. As protein: CASSLIVDSYNEQFF.

The chain links TRBV27 to TRBJ2-7; D ambiguous. From germline, CDR1 is MNHEY and CDR2 SMNVEV (reference sequence). V lost 1 base and J 6 bases, leaving 13 bases between the germline ends. The CDR3 length is 14 residues. CDR3 amino acids: CASSLYRTEGEQYF. CDR3 DNA sequence: TGTGCCAGCAGTTTATACCGGACGGAAGGCGAGCAGTACTTC.

V is TRBV7-2 and J is TRBJ1-4; tentatively, D is TRBD1 (5 bases). The CDR3 consists of 14 residues. Germline V gene sequence: CDR1 SGHTA, CDR2 FQGNSA. V was clipped by 7 bases and J by 3 bases, with 12 bases between them. This CDR3 is CASMFPGANEKLFF. CDR3 bases: TGTGCCAGCATGTTCCCGGGGGCTAATGAAAAACTGTTTTTT. Together with reference TRBV7-2 and TRBJ1-4, the CDR3 gives the full variable domain: GAGVSQSPSNKVTEKGKDVELRCDPISGHTALYWYRQSLGQGLEFLIYFQGNSAPDKSGLPSDRFSAERTGGSVSTLTIQRTQQEDSAVYLCASMFPGANEKLFFGSGTQLSVL.

This clonotype was detected a few times. The chain links TRBV29-1 to TRBJ1-2; possibly TRBD1 for D (6 bases). This CDR3 has 13 amino acids. With 6 bases removed from V and 4 bases from J, the gap between germline ends came to 15 bases. From germline, CDR1 is SQVTM and CDR2 ANQGSEA. As DNA, the CDR3 is TGCAGCGTCTCAAGCAGGGACACCTATGGCTACACCTTC. Translated: CSVSSRDTYGYTF.

The V and J genes are TRBV20-1 and TRBJ2-3; D may be TRBD2 (5 bases). V lost 3 bases to trimming and J lost 6 bases, with 13 bases between them. Germline loops: CDR1 DFQATT, CDR2 SNEGSKA (reference sequence). The CDR3 totals 13 residues. The DNA of the CDR3 is TGCAGTGCTAGCCATCCCGGGATGGATACGCAGTATTTT. Residues: CSASHPGMDTQYF.

The rearrangement joins TRBV15 to TRBJ2-7; D perhaps matches TRBD1 (6 bases). V was trimmed by 0 bases and J by 5 bases, leaving 14 bases between them. This CDR3 is built from 15 residues. Per germline, CDR1 LNHNV and CDR2 YYDKDF (reference sequence). CDR3 sequence: CATSRDGGRGHEQYF. CDR3 nucleotide sequence: TGTGCCACCAGCAGAGATGGGGGCAGAGGTCACGAGCAGTACTTC.

This clonotype has only a few counts. The chain carries TRBV2 and TRBJ1-1, with a tentative D call TRBD1 (5 bases). V was shortened by 5 bases and J by 0 bases, with 13 bases between the two germline ends. Germline V lookup: CDR1 SNHLY, CDR2 FYNNEI. CDR3 length: 15 residues. CDR3 sequence: CASSRGSYMNTEAFF. The DNA for the CDR3 is TGTGCCAGCAGTCGGGGCAGCTACATGAACACTGAAGCTTTCTTT.